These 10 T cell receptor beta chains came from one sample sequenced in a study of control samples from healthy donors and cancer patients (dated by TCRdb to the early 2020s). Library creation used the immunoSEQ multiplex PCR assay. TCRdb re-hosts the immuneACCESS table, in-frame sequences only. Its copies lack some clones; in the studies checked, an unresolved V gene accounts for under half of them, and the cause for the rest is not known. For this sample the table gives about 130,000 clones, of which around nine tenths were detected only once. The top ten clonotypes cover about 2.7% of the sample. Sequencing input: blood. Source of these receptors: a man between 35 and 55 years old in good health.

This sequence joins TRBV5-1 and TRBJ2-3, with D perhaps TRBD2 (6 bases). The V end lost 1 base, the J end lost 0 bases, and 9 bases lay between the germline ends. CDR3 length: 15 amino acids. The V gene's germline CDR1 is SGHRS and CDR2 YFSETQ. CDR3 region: CASSLMRGSTDTQYF. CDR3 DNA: TGCGCCAGCAGCTTGATGCGGGGAAGCACAGATACGCAGTATTTT.

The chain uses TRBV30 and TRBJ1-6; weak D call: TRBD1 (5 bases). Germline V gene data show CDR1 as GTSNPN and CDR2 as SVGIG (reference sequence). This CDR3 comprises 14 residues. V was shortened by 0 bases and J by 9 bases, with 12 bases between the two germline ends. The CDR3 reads CAWSVLQGGSPLHF. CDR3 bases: TGTGCCTGGAGTGTTCTCCAGGGTGGTTCACCCCTCCACTTT.

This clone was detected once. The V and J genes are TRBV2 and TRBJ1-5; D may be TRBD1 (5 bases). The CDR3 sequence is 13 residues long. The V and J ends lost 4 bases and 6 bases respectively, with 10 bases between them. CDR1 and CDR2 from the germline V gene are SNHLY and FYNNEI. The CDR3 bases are TGTGCCAGCAGTGGAAGGGACGTTCAGCCCCAGCATTTT. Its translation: CASSGRDVQPQHF.

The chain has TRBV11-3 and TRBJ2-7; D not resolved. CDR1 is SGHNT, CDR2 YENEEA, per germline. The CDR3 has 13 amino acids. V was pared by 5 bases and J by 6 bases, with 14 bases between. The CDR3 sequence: CASSHSNQGEQYF. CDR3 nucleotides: TGTGCCAGCAGCCACAGTAACCAAGGCGAGCAGTACTTC.

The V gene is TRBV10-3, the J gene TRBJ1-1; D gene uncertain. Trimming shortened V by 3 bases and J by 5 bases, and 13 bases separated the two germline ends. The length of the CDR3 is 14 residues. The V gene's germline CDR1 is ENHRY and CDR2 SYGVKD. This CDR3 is CAISDGVSRTEAFF. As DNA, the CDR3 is TGTGCCATCAGTGATGGGGTTTCAAGGACTGAAGCTTTCTTT.

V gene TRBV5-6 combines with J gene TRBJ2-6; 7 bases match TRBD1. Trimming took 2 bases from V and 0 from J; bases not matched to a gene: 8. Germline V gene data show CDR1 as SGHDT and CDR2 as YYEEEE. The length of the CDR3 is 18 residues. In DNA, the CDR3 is TGTGCCAGCAGCTTCATCTCCCGACAGGGCTCTGGGGCCAACGTCCTGACTTTC. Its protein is CASSFISRQGSGANVLTF. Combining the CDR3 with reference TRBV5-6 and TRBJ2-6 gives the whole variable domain DAGVTQSPTHLIKTRGQQVTLRCSPKSGHDTVSWYQQALGQGPQFIFQYYEEEERQRGNFPDRFSGHQFPNYSSELNVNALLLGDSALYLCASSFISRQGSGANVLTFGAGSRLTVL.

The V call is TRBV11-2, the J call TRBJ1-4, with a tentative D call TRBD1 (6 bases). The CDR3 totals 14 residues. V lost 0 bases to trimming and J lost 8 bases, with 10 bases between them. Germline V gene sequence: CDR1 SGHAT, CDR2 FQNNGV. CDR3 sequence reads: CASSLDRGIEKLFF. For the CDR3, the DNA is TGTGCCAGCAGCTTAGATAGGGGGATCGAAAAACTGTTTTTT.

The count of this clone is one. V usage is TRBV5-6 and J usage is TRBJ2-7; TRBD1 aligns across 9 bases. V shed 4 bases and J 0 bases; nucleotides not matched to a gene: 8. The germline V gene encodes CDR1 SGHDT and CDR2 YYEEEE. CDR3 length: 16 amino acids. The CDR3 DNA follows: TGTGCCAGCAGCATCCCGGGACAGGGTACCTCCTACGAGCAGTACTTC. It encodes CASSIPGQGTSYEQYF.

The DNA of the CDR3 is TGTGCCAGCAGCGTAGAAGCGTTATTCGCGAGCACAGATACGCAGTATTTT. It codes for CASSVEALFASTDTQYF. The chain uses TRBV9 and TRBJ2-3; D not resolved. The CDR3 loop spans 17 amino acids. V was trimmed by 0 bases and J by 0 bases, leaving 14 bases between them. CDR1 and CDR2 (germline): SGDLS, YYNGEE. Using reference TRBV9 and TRBJ2-3 for the parts outside the CDR3, the full variable domain is DSGVTQTPKHLITATGQRVTLRCSPRSGDLSVYWYQQSLDQGLQFLIQYYNGEERAKGNILERFSAQQFPDLHSELNLSSLELGDSALYFCASSVEALFASTDTQYFGPGTRLTVL.

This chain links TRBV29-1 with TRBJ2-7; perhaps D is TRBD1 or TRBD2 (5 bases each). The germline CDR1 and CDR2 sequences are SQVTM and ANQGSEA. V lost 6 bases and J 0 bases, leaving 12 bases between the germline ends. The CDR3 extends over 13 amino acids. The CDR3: CSVGTFTSYEQYF. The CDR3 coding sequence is TGCAGCGTCGGGACGTTTACCTCCTACGAGCAGTACTTC.